The 32 T cell receptor beta chains below come from one sample, sequenced in a study of graft-versus-host responses after intestinal transplantation. Some clones are missing from TCRdb's copy, which holds only in-frame ones; the method was immunoSEQ multiplex PCR. The sample has approximately 110,000 clones, approximately 94% seen once; the top ten hold 0.2% to 0.25%. The antigens of these receptors remain unknown. Sequences were derived from unstimulated CD4+ T cells sorted from spleen or lymph node cells, sampled before transplant. These receptors all stem from a human donor who was the organ donor for an intestinal transplant.

The gene calls are TRBV2 and TRBJ2-5, with 9 bases fitting TRBD2. This CDR3 comprises 13 residues. Germline-derived CDR1 and CDR2 are SNHLY and FYNNEI. V shed 6 bases and J 5 bases; nucleotides not matched to a gene: 4. The CDR3 region has the DNA TGTGCCAGCAGCGCTAGCGGGACCGAGACCCAGTACTTC. It is translated as CASSASGTETQYF.

CDR3 protein: CASSPPLRRDTQYF. CDR3 nucleotide sequence: TGTGCCAGCTCACCTCCCTTGCGGCGGGATACGCAGTATTTT. The V and J genes are TRBV18 and TRBJ2-3; D ambiguous. Germline V gene data show CDR1 as KGHSH and CDR2 as LQKENI. Trimming stripped 3 bases from V and 6 bases from J, with 13 bases between. The CDR3 has 14 amino acids.

This sequence joins TRBV5-8 and TRBJ1-5; a weak D match, TRBD1 (6 bases). The CDR3 is 15 residues long. Germline values: CDR1 SGHTS, CDR2 YDEGEE. V was pared by 4 bases and J by 6 bases, with 17 bases between. The CDR3 loop is CASSSGLFRGQPQHF. The CDR3 DNA follows: TGTGCCAGCAGCAGTGGTCTTTTCAGGGGTCAGCCCCAGCATTTT.

V usage is TRBV28 and J usage is TRBJ2-3, with D possibly TRBD2 on 6 matching bases. The germline CDR1 and CDR2 sequences are MDHEN and SYDVKM. There are 12 residues in the CDR3. The V gene lost 10 bases and the J gene lost 4 bases, with 12 bases spanning the gap. CDR3 DNA: TGTGCCACCCTTGGGGGGTCAGATACGCAGTATTTT. Protein product: CATLGGSDTQYF.

The CDR3 here is CASSTRGGQPQHF. The CDR3 bases are TGTGCCAGCAGTACACGGGGGGGACAGCCCCAGCATTTT. V usage is TRBV6-5 and J usage is TRBJ1-5; TRBD1 is a possible D gene (5 bases). The CDR3 is 13 amino acids. Trimming cost V 5 bases and J 7 bases, with 12 bases left between them. Germline V gene sequence: CDR1 MNHEY, CDR2 SVGAGI.

Of note for this clone: An end of the junction does not agree with germline; a read error may underlie this. The V call is TRBV4-1, the J call TRBJ2-7; D unresolved. The germline V gene encodes CDR1 MGHRA and CDR2 YSYEKL. This CDR3 is 14 amino acids long. The CDR3 loop reads CASSQETRDYEQYF. The CDR3 DNA reads as TGTGCCAGCAGCCAAGAGACGCGAGACTACGAGCAGTACTTC.

J is TRBJ2-1 and V is TRBV9; D is perhaps TRBD2 (5 bases). This CDR3 is built from 15 residues. CDR1 is SGDLS, CDR2 YYNGEE, per germline. Trimming took 2 bases from V and 1 from J, leaving 10 bases between them. CDR3 sequence: CASSVRAVSYNEQFF. CDR3 nucleotide sequence: TGTGCCAGCAGCGTGAGGGCGGTATCCTACAATGAGCAGTTCTTC.

The chain is built from TRBV5-1 and TRBJ2-5; 7 nucleotides agree with TRBD1. The CDR3 is 13 residues long. Germline loops: CDR1 SGHRS, CDR2 YFSETQ. V lost 4 bases and J lost 4; bases outside the gene matches: 4. The CDR3 sequence: CASSLRQGETQYF. The CDR3 nucleotides read TGCGCCAGCAGCCTCCGACAGGGAGAGACCCAGTACTTC.

The rearrangement links TRBV5-4 to TRBJ1-1; the D is unclear. V lost 0 bases to trimming and J lost 3 bases, with 6 bases between them. This CDR3 is 13 amino acids long. From germline, CDR1 is SGHNT and CDR2 YYREEE (reference sequence). CDR3 bases: TGTGCCAGCAGCTTGGGTGGGGACACTGAAGCTTTCTTT. It encodes CASSLGGDTEAFF.

This clone occurred a few times. The chain recombines TRBV11-3 with TRBJ2-1, with 7 bases that match TRBD2. After removal of 5 bases from V and 14 bases from J, the junction contained 15 bases not matched to a gene. The CDR3 is made up of 14 amino acids. The germline V gene encodes CDR1 SGHNT and CDR2 YENEEA. The CDR3 DNA reads TGTGCCAGCAGCCTTACCTCGGGGGAGGGAGTTAAGTTCTTC. Translating it yields CASSLTSGEGVKFF. Looking up the rest from reference TRBV11-3 and TRBJ2-1 gives the full variable domain: EAGVVQSPRYKIIEKKQPVAFWCNPISGHNTLYWYLQNLGQGPELLIRYENEEAVDDSQLPKDRFSAERLKGVDSTLKIQPAELGDSAVYLCASSLTSGEGVKFFGPGTRLTVL.

The chain is built from TRBV28 and TRBJ1-2; 7 nucleotides agree with TRBD1. The CDR3 contains 12 residues. Per germline, CDR1 MDHEN and CDR2 SYDVKM. The junction had 5 bases not matched to a gene; V was cut back by 5 bases and J by 8 bases. Here the CDR3 DNA reads TGTGCCAGCAGTACCCGACAGGGCGGCTACACCTTC. Translated, it gives CASSTRQGGYTF.

This rearrangement joins TRBV6-5 to TRBJ1-2, with unresolved D. Germline CDR1 is MNHEY and CDR2 is SVGAGI. With 6 bases removed from V and 1 base from J, the gap between germline ends came to 9 bases. This CDR3 comprises 13 residues. The CDR3 nucleotides are TGTGCCAGCAGGGCGGACGGTAACTATGGCTACACCTTC. This translates into CASRADGNYGYTF.

This chain joins TRBV19 and TRBJ2-7; 11 bases line up with TRBD1. V was clipped by 6 bases and J by 3 bases; unmatched bases: 4. The V gene's germline CDR1 is LNHDA and CDR2 SQIVND (reference sequence). CDR3 size: 14 residues. The CDR3 nucleotides are TGTGCCAGTAGAACCGGGACAGGGGGCTACGAGCAGTACTTC. Translated, it gives CASRTGTGGYEQYF.

In this sample, this clone turned up once. CDR3 amino acids: CASSLGQGDEQYF. The CDR3 coding sequence is TGTGCCAGCAGCTTGGGGCAGGGCGACGAGCAGTACTTC. The V gene is TRBV5-4, the J gene TRBJ2-7; a possible D gene is TRBD1 (5 bases). Germline values: CDR1 SGHNT, CDR2 YYREEE (reference sequence). CDR3 length: 13 residues. The V gene lost 0 bases and the J gene lost 5 bases, with 9 bases spanning the gap.

This chain joins TRBV21-1 and TRBJ2-3; the table's D call, TRBD2, has no DNA check behind it. TRBV21-1 is a recognized pseudogene. This CDR3 is 14 amino acids long. The CDR3 reads CASSNRLAGDTQYF. The DNA for the CDR3 is TGTGCCAGCAGCAACCGGCTAGCGGGAGATACGCAGTATTTT.

The chain joins TRBV28 to TRBJ2-3; 10 nucleotides agree with TRBD2. This CDR3 is 17 amino acids long. V shed 7 bases, J shed 3 bases, and the junction held 13 bases outside the gene matches. The germline V gene encodes CDR1 MDHEN and CDR2 SYDVKM. CDR3 nucleotides: TGTGCCAGCACCCCCTTAGCACCTAGCGGGAGTACAGATACGCAGTATTTT. Its translation is CASTPLAPSGSTDTQYF.

This chain connects TRBV6-6 to TRBJ2-3; D not resolved. Looked up from germline, CDR1 is MNHNY and CDR2 is SVGAGI (reference sequence). The CDR3 has 12 amino acids. V was pared by 8 bases and J by 1 base, with 7 bases between. CDR3 in DNA: TGTGCCAGCGTGGGCCGCACAGATACGCAGTATTTT. It translates to CASVGRTDTQYF.

CDR3 in amino acids: CASSGTSGQPGNTIYF. For the CDR3, the DNA is TGTGCCAGCAGTGGGACATCGGGACAACCTGGAAACACCATATATTTT. This chain connects TRBV2 to TRBJ1-3; a weak D match, TRBD1 (6 bases). Germline loops: CDR1 SNHLY, CDR2 FYNNEI. The CDR3 runs to 16 residues. With 4 bases removed from V and 2 bases from J, the gap between germline ends came to 15 bases.

This clone appeared once. This chain uses TRBV5-1 with TRBJ1-6, with no clear D. Germline CDR1 is SGHRS and CDR2 is YFSETQ. CDR3 length: 16 amino acids. V dropped 0 bases and J dropped 7 bases, with 14 bases sitting between them. This CDR3 reads CASSLGGGSGNSPLHF. In DNA, the CDR3 is TGCGCCAGCAGCTTGGGAGGAGGGTCGGGCAATTCACCCCTCCACTTT.

V is TRBV25-1 and J is TRBJ1-1, with TRBD1 identical over 7 bases. The CDR3 consists of 12 residues. V dropped 10 bases and J dropped 6; count of bases not matched to a gene: 8. CDR1 is MGHDK and CDR2 is SYGVNS in the germline V gene. The CDR3 loop is CATRGVRAEAFF. In DNA form, the CDR3 reads TGTGCCACCAGGGGGGTGAGGGCTGAAGCTTTCTTT.

The chain links TRBV10-1 to TRBJ2-4; tentatively, D is TRBD2 (5 bases). Germline CDR1 is WNHNN and CDR2 is SYGVQD (reference sequence). Trimming left V 0 bases short and J 10 bases short, with 13 bases between. The CDR3 sequence is 14 residues long. In DNA, the CDR3 is TGCGCCAGCAGTGAGTCGAGGGCGCGAGAGATTCAGTACTTC. This codes for CASSESRAREIQYF.

This chain uses TRBV10-3 with TRBJ2-1, with D perhaps TRBD1 (6 bases). Germline CDR1 is ENHRY and CDR2 is SYGVKD. The CDR3 consists of 18 residues. V was trimmed by 3 bases and J by 0 bases, leaving 18 bases between them. The CDR3 sequence is CAISDLQKGGSSYNEQFF. The CDR3 DNA reads TGTGCCATCAGTGACCTCCAGAAAGGGGGTAGCTCCTACAATGAGCAGTTCTTC.

J is TRBJ1-2 and V is TRBV6-5; no clear D gene. V was clipped by 6 bases and J by 4 bases, with 15 bases between them. The CDR3 sequence is 14 residues long. The germline V gene encodes CDR1 MNHEY and CDR2 SVGAGI. This CDR3 is CASSFGPEIYGYTF. DNA of the CDR3: TGTGCCAGCAGCTTCGGCCCGGAAATCTATGGCTACACCTTC.

The CDR3: CASSLANEAGFGYTF. For the CDR3, the DNA is TGTGCCAGCAGCTTAGCGAACGAAGCAGGGTTTGGCTACACCTTC. The V and J genes are TRBV7-9 and TRBJ1-2, with TRBD1 as a possible D gene (5 bases). There are 15 residues in the CDR3. With 0 bases removed from V and 7 bases from J, the gap between germline ends came to 15 bases. CDR1 is SEHNR, CDR2 FQNEAQ, per germline (reference sequence).

The rearrangement joins TRBV7-2 to TRBJ2-7; either TRBD1 or TRBD2 may fit D (5 bases each). This CDR3 region has 15 residues. V dropped 3 bases and J dropped 1 base, with 13 bases sitting between them. CDR1 and CDR2 from the germline V gene are SGHTA and FQGNSA. CDR3 region: CASSLGPIASYEQYF. The CDR3 region has the DNA TGTGCCAGCAGCTTGGGACCGATTGCTTCCTACGAGCAGTACTTC.

This chain uses TRBV30 with TRBJ1-1; D unclear. V was trimmed by 3 bases and J by 0 bases, leaving 8 bases between them. This CDR3 is built from 13 residues. Germline V gives CDR1 GTSNPN, CDR2 SVGIG (reference sequence). The CDR3, as DNA: TGTGCCTGGAGAATTCGGCTGAACACTGAAGCTTTCTTT. Its translation: CAWRIRLNTEAFF.

This chain joins TRBV6-6 and TRBJ1-2; the D is unclear. CDR3 size: 16 residues. The V end was cut by 0 bases, the J end by 3 bases, with 14 bases between. CDR1 MNHNY and CDR2 SVGAGI come from the germline V gene (reference sequence). The CDR3: CASSYSAVILDYGYTF. The CDR3 DNA reads as TGTGCCAGCAGTTACTCTGCAGTCATTTTGGACTATGGCTACACCTTC.

Turning to this clone: Other nucleotide sequences from this sample produce the same CDR3. Here the CDR3 reads CATCSIGGGTKNIQYF. CDR3 DNA: TGTGCCACCTGCTCAATCGGGGGGGGGACCAAAAACATTCAGTACTTC. The V and J genes are TRBV27 and TRBJ2-4; 8 bases agree with TRBD2. Germline-derived CDR1 and CDR2 are MNHEY and SMNVEV (reference sequence). Losses at the gene ends were 10 bases for V and 2 bases for J; bases not matched to a gene: 13. The CDR3 contains 16 residues.

This sequence joins TRBV6-5 and TRBJ2-7; 9 bases are a match to TRBD1. This CDR3 is 13 amino acids long. V was clipped by 6 bases and J by 6 bases; unmatched bases: 6. The germline gives CDR1 MNHEY, CDR2 SVGAGI. CDR3 protein: CASSRDREGEQYF. The CDR3 DNA is TGTGCCAGCAGCCGGGACAGGGAGGGCGAGCAGTACTTC.

The chain couples TRBV13 to TRBJ2-1; 7 bases are a match to TRBD2. Germline assignment: CDR1 PRHDT and CDR2 FYEKMQ (reference sequence). The CDR3 contains 16 residues. J gave up 4 bases and V 0 bases, and 6 bases lay outside the gene matches. The CDR3 coding sequence is TGTGCCAGCAGCTTAGGCCTAGCGGTCCGGTACAATGAGCAGTTCTTC. It is translated as CASSLGLAVRYNEQFF.

The rearrangement uses TRBV11-3 and TRBJ2-1; no reliable D call. V gave up 2 bases and J gave up 10 bases, with 9 bases separating them. Germline-derived CDR1 and CDR2 are SGHNT and YENEEA. This CDR3 contains 12 residues. The CDR3 is CASSLTHREQFF. The CDR3 bases are TGTGCCAGCAGCTTAACCCACAGAGAGCAGTTCTTC.

This chain connects TRBV11-2 to TRBJ2-4, with D perhaps matching TRBD2 (6 bases). This CDR3 region has 16 residues. V was shortened by 5 bases and J by 0 bases, with 14 bases between the two germline ends. CDR1 and CDR2 (germline): SGHAT, FQNNGV. In DNA form, the CDR3 reads TGTGCCAGCAGCCCCTCGGGACTGTTAGCCAAAAACATTCAGTACTTC. Protein sequence: CASSPSGLLAKNIQYF.